These T cell receptor beta chains were read from a single sample in a study of T cell changes during pregnancy in multiple sclerosis. Some clones are missing from TCRdb's copy, which holds only in-frame ones; the method was immunoSEQ multiplex PCR. Of 60,000 or so clones listed, around 93% were seen once; the top ten hold approximately 0.34%. This material consisted of CD4+ T cells from peripheral blood mononuclear cells, taken before pregnancy. These receptors all come from a female donor with multiple sclerosis, enrolled in a pregnancy study. CDR3s include the opening cysteine and the closing phenylalanine or tryptophan. The D gene is left open where the match is weak. Size tells how often a clone was seen (once, few, many) or the class of an expanded clone, and some rows leave it out.

clone size: NA
J gene: TRBJ1-1
D gene: NA
V gene: TRBV11-2
CDR3 protein: CASSSVQGIGTEAFF
CDR3 DNA: TGTGCCAGCAGCTCAGTTCAGGGAATTGGCACTGAAGCTTTCTTT

clone size: NA
J gene: TRBJ1-2
D gene: NA
V gene: TRBV29-1
CDR3 protein: CSVAVGALASGYTF
CDR3 DNA: TGCAGCGTTGCCGTAGGGGCCCTTGCAAGTGGCTACACCTTC

clone size: NA
J gene: TRBJ2-1
D gene: TRBD2
V gene: TRBV5-1
CDR3 protein: CASSFLAGIRGDEQFF
CDR3 DNA: TGCGCCAGCAGCTTCCTAGCGGGGATACGGGGGGATGAGCAGTTCTTC

clone size: NA
J gene: TRBJ1-1
D gene: TRBD1
V gene: TRBV6-6
CDR3 protein: CASSYRTGNTEAFF
CDR3 DNA: TGTGCCAGCAGTTACAGGACAGGGAACACTGAAGCTTTCTTT

clone size: NA
J gene: TRBJ2-3
D gene: NA
V gene: TRBV5-6
CDR3 protein: CASSLRGSTDTQYF
CDR3 DNA: TGTGCCAGCAGCTTAAGGGGTAGCACAGATACGCAGTATTTT

clone size: NA
J gene: TRBJ2-1
D gene: TRBD2
V gene: TRBV19
CDR3 protein: CASSSVTSGSFNEQFF
CDR3 DNA: TGTGCCAGTAGTTCCGTTACTAGCGGGAGTTTCAATGAGCAGTTCTTC

clone size: NA
J gene: TRBJ1-1
D gene: NA
V gene: TRBV14
CDR3 protein: CASSHGGFEAFF
CDR3 DNA: TGTGCCAGCAGCCACGGGGGGTTTGAAGCTTTCTTT

clone size: NA
J gene: TRBJ2-2
D gene: TRBD2
V gene: TRBV5-5
CDR3 protein: CASSSPSGGSNTGELFF
CDR3 DNA: TGTGCCAGCAGCTCTCCTAGCGGGGGATCGAACACCGGGGAGCTGTTTTTT

clone size: NA
J gene: TRBJ2-1
D gene: TRBD2
V gene: TRBV5-4
CDR3 protein: CASSPPSGHGDEQFF
CDR3 DNA: TGTGCCAGCAGCCCCCCTAGCGGACACGGGGATGAGCAGTTCTTC

clone size: NA
J gene: TRBJ2-7
D gene: TRBD1
V gene: TRBV4-3
CDR3 protein: CASQANRGLSYEQYF
CDR3 DNA: TGCGCCAGTCAGGCGAACAGGGGTCTCTCCTACGAGCAGTACTTC

clone size: NA
J gene: TRBJ1-2
D gene: NA
V gene: TRBV11-2
CDR3 protein: CASSLDWAQGYTF
CDR3 DNA: TGTGCCAGCAGCCTGGACTGGGCACAAGGCTACACCTTC

clone size: NA
J gene: TRBJ2-7
D gene: TRBD1
V gene: TRBV5-6
CDR3 protein: CASSPRGRYEQYF
CDR3 DNA: TGTGCCAGCAGCCCCAGGGGGCGGTACGAGCAGTACTTC

clone size: few
J gene: TRBJ1-1
D gene: NA
V gene: TRBV7-2
CDR3 protein: CASSAFRGTEAFF
CDR3 DNA: TGTGCCAGCAGCGCGTTTAGGGGCACTGAAGCTTTCTTT

clone size: NA
J gene: TRBJ2-3
D gene: NA
V gene: TRBV12-5
CDR3 protein: CASSPLGLSTDTQYF
CDR3 DNA: TGTGCTAGTTCTCCTCTGGGGCTATCCACAGATACGCAGTATTTT

clone size: NA
J gene: TRBJ2-2
D gene: NA
V gene: TRBV19
CDR3 protein: CASSIGVRGNTGELFF
CDR3 DNA: TGTGCCAGTAGTATAGGCGTCCGGGGAAACACCGGGGAGCTGTTTTTT

clone size: NA
J gene: TRBJ2-2
D gene: TRBD1
V gene: TRBV6-6
CDR3 protein: CASIPDRALAGELFF
CDR3 DNA: TGTGCCAGCATCCCGGACAGGGCCCTCGCCGGGGAGCTGTTTTTT

clone size: NA
J gene: TRBJ2-4
D gene: TRBD1
V gene: TRBV7-9
CDR3 protein: CASSLLGGGRSTAKNIQYF
CDR3 DNA: TGTGCCAGCAGCTTGCTAGGGGGCGGTCGTTCAACGGCCAAAAACATTCAGTACTTC

clone size: NA
J gene: TRBJ2-7
D gene: NA
V gene: TRBV5-1
CDR3 protein: CASSRITGSTYEQYF
CDR3 DNA: TGCGCCAGCAGTAGAATTACAGGATCTACCTACGAGCAGTACTTC

clone size: once
J gene: TRBJ1-1
D gene: NA
V gene: TRBV11-2
CDR3 protein: CASSLGQTVNTEAFF
CDR3 DNA: TGTGCCAGCAGCTTAGGACAGACAGTGAACACTGAAGCTTTCTTT

clone size: NA
J gene: TRBJ2-3
D gene: NA
V gene: TRBV30
CDR3 protein: CAWSSKDTQYF
CDR3 DNA: TGTGCCTGGAGTTCTAAAGATACGCAGTATTTT

clone size: once
J gene: TRBJ2-1
D gene: TRBD2
V gene: TRBV7-9
CDR3 protein: CASSLKAGDGNEQFF
CDR3 DNA: TGTGCCAGCAGCTTAAAGGCGGGAGATGGGAATGAGCAGTTCTTC

clone size: NA
J gene: TRBJ1-4
D gene: NA
V gene: TRBV10-3
CDR3 protein: CAISPGKMDNEKLFF
CDR3 DNA: TGTGCCATCAGCCCCGGGAAAATGGATAATGAAAAACTGTTTTTT

clone size: NA
J gene: TRBJ1-5
D gene: TRBD1
V gene: TRBV28
CDR3 protein: CASTAPSRGWEPQHF
CDR3 DNA: TGTGCCAGCACCGCCCCGAGCAGGGGGTGGGAGCCCCAGCATTTT

clone size: NA
J gene: TRBJ2-1
D gene: NA
V gene: TRBV4-1
CDR3 protein: CASSQEAHVNEQFF
CDR3 DNA: TGCGCCAGCAGCCAAGAGGCACATGTAAATGAGCAGTTCTTC

clone size: once
J gene: TRBJ2-7
D gene: TRBD1
V gene: TRBV7-9
CDR3 protein: CASSPKLGTGDHEQYF
CDR3 DNA: TGTGCCAGCAGCCCTAAGCTTGGGACAGGGGACCACGAGCAGTACTTC

clone size: NA
J gene: TRBJ2-5
D gene: TRBD2
V gene: TRBV5-8
CDR3 protein: CASSLGTSRPQETQYF
CDR3 DNA: TGTGCCAGCAGCTTGGGGACTAGCCGGCCCCAAGAGACCCAGTACTTC

clone size: once
J gene: TRBJ1-2
D gene: NA
V gene: TRBV28
CDR3 protein: CASSLTGLNPNYGYTF
CDR3 DNA: TGTGCCAGCAGTTTGACAGGCCTCAACCCAAACTATGGCTACACCTTC

clone size: once
J gene: TRBJ2-2
D gene: TRBD1
V gene: TRBV19
CDR3 protein: CASSSPGQGTGELFF
CDR3 DNA: TGTGCCAGTAGTTCTCCGGGACAGGGCACCGGGGAGCTGTTTTTT

clone size: once
J gene: TRBJ1-3
D gene: NA
V gene: TRBV5-6
CDR3 protein: CASSLVGSGNTIYF
CDR3 DNA: TGTGCCAGCAGCTTGGTCGGGTCTGGAAACACCATATATTTT

clone size: NA
J gene: TRBJ2-7
D gene: NA
V gene: TRBV4-3
CDR3 protein: CASSQDPQDSSYEQYF
CDR3 DNA: TGCGCCAGCAGCCAAGATCCTCAGGACAGCTCCTACGAGCAGTACTTC

clone size: NA
J gene: TRBJ1-2
D gene: NA
V gene: TRBV28
CDR3 protein: CASSPGRGSYGYTF
CDR3 DNA: TGTGCCAGCAGTCCCGGCCGAGGGAGCTATGGCTACACCTTC

clone size: NA
J gene: TRBJ2-1
D gene: NA
V gene: TRBV25-1
CDR3 protein: CASSEFGKSYNEQFF
CDR3 DNA: TGTGCCAGCAGTGAATTTGGTAAGAGTTACAATGAGCAGTTCTTC

clone size: once
J gene: TRBJ2-5
D gene: TRBD2
V gene: TRBV29-1
CDR3 protein: CSVVLANHQETQYF
CDR3 DNA: TGCAGCGTCGTACTAGCGAATCACCAAGAGACCCAGTACTTC

clone size: NA
J gene: TRBJ2-3
D gene: TRBD1
V gene: TRBV28
CDR3 protein: CASSLQTGADTQYF
CDR3 DNA: TGTGCCAGCAGCCTACAGACAGGGGCAGATACGCAGTATTTT

clone size: few
J gene: TRBJ2-7
D gene: NA
V gene: TRBV7-9
CDR3 protein: CASSPRDWASMQYF
CDR3 DNA: TGTGCCAGCAGTCCCCGGGACTGGGCTTCCATGCAGTACTTC

clone size: once
J gene: TRBJ2-5
D gene: NA
V gene: TRBV6-1
CDR3 protein: CASSDWRRETQYF
CDR3 DNA: TGTGCCAGCAGTGACTGGAGGAGGGAGACCCAGTACTTC

clone size: NA
J gene: TRBJ2-6
D gene: TRBD1
V gene: TRBV7-9
CDR3 protein: CASSADRVVGANVLTF
CDR3 DNA: TGTGCCAGCAGCGCGGACAGGGTGGTTGGGGCCAACGTCCTGACTTTC

clone size: NA
J gene: TRBJ2-2
D gene: NA
V gene: TRBV27
CDR3 protein: CASSFSRVRTGELFF
CDR3 DNA: TGTGCCAGCAGTTTCTCCAGGGTTAGAACCGGGGAGCTGTTTTTT

clone size: NA
J gene: TRBJ2-1
D gene: TRBD2
V gene: TRBV7-3
CDR3 protein: CASSSQPTGLAVSNEQFF
CDR3 DNA: TGTGCCAGCAGCTCACAACCCACAGGACTAGCGGTAAGCAATGAGCAGTTCTTC

clone size: NA
J gene: TRBJ1-2
D gene: NA
V gene: TRBV19
CDR3 protein: CASSIRGDRRGYGYTF
CDR3 DNA: TGTGCCAGTAGTATTCGAGGAGACAGGCGAGGCTATGGCTACACCTTC

clone size: NA
J gene: TRBJ1-5
D gene: NA
V gene: TRBV7-2
CDR3 protein: CASSLTRVNQPQHF
CDR3 DNA: TGTGCCAGCAGTTTAACCCGAGTGAATCAGCCCCAGCATTTT

clone size: once
J gene: TRBJ1-2
D gene: NA
V gene: TRBV5-4
CDR3 protein: CASSLEVGLVAPTPTF
CDR3 DNA: TGTGCCAGCAGCTTGGAGGTTGGGCTTGTGGCTCCTACACCTACCTTC

clone size: NA
J gene: TRBJ1-1
D gene: NA
V gene: TRBV5-4
CDR3 protein: CASSFAQGPNTEAFF
CDR3 DNA: TGTGCCAGCAGCTTTGCTCAGGGCCCGAACACTGAAGCTTTCTTT

clone size: NA
J gene: TRBJ2-7
D gene: NA
V gene: TRBV21-1
CDR3 protein: CASSLRREAGVCEQYF
CDR3 DNA: TGTGCCAGCAGCCTCAGGAGGGAAGCGGGAGTATGCGAGCAGTACTTC

clone size: NA
J gene: TRBJ2-5
D gene: NA
V gene: TRBV5-4
CDR3 protein: CASSSPIINQQYF
CDR3 DNA: TGTGCCAGCAGCTCCCCGATAATAAATCAGCAGTACTTC

clone size: NA
J gene: TRBJ2-1
D gene: TRBD2
V gene: TRBV7-2
CDR3 protein: CASSLVTSGSGEQFF
CDR3 DNA: TGTGCCAGCAGCTTAGTGACTAGCGGGAGTGGTGAGCAGTTCTTC

clone size: once
J gene: TRBJ2-1
D gene: TRBD2
V gene: TRBV7-2
CDR3 protein: CASSSEWGGYNEQFF
CDR3 DNA: TGTGCCAGCAGCTCAGAGTGGGGAGGGTACAATGAGCAGTTCTTC

clone size: NA
J gene: TRBJ2-7
D gene: NA
V gene: TRBV6-5
CDR3 protein: CASSGTREPYEQYF
CDR3 DNA: TGTGCCAGCAGTGGGACAAGGGAACCCTACGAGCAGTACTTC

clone size: NA
J gene: TRBJ2-7
D gene: NA
V gene: TRBV11-2
CDR3 protein: CASSSAPQGGEQYF
CDR3 DNA: TGTGCCAGCAGCTCAGCTCCACAGGGTGGCGAGCAGTACTTC

clone size: NA
J gene: TRBJ2-3
D gene: TRBD2
V gene: TRBV7-2
CDR3 protein: CASSLGSAGGSLGTDTQYF
CDR3 DNA: TGTGCCAGCAGCTTAGGGTCCGCGGGAGGATCATTGGGGACAGATACGCAGTATTTT

clone size: NA
J gene: TRBJ2-3
D gene: TRBD1
V gene: TRBV6-4
CDR3 protein: CASSPGQGTDTQYF
CDR3 DNA: TGTGCCAGCAGTCCAGGACAGGGGACAGATACGCAGTATTTT

clone size: NA
J gene: TRBJ2-3
D gene: TRBD2
V gene: TRBV7-3
CDR3 protein: CASSFQPSGSVADTQYF
CDR3 DNA: TGTGCCAGCAGCTTCCAGCCCAGCGGGAGTGTGGCAGATACGCAGTATTTT

clone size: NA
J gene: TRBJ2-5
D gene: NA
V gene: TRBV18
CDR3 protein: CASSLKRGSETQYF
CDR3 DNA: TGTGCCAGCTCACTAAAAAGGGGGTCTGAGACCCAGTACTTC

clone size: NA
J gene: TRBJ2-3
D gene: TRBD2
V gene: TRBV7-8
CDR3 protein: CASSLGALAATDTQYF
CDR3 DNA: TGTGCCAGCAGCTTAGGCGCACTAGCGGCCACAGATACGCAGTATTTT

clone size: NA
J gene: TRBJ1-4
D gene: TRBD1
V gene: TRBV18
CDR3 protein: CASSPGTANEKLFF
CDR3 DNA: TGTGCCAGCTCACCAGGGACAGCTAATGAAAAACTGTTTTTT

clone size: NA
J gene: TRBJ2-1
D gene: TRBD1
V gene: TRBV6-5
CDR3 protein: CASSSFRQGNEQFF
CDR3 DNA: TGTGCCAGCAGTTCTTTTCGACAGGGGAATGAGCAGTTCTTC

clone size: NA
J gene: TRBJ2-3
D gene: TRBD2
V gene: TRBV7-3
CDR3 protein: CASSSTGLGTDTQYF
CDR3 DNA: TGTGCCAGCAGCTCCACGGGACTAGGCACAGATACGCAGTATTTT